Shown below are 5 T cell receptor beta chains from a single sample sequenced in a study of blood T cell repertoires in COVID-19. Sequenced by immunoSEQ multiplex PCR; TCRdb stores in-frame clones only, minus some. The data hold some 65,000 clones, with around 90% observed a single time. Sequencing was performed on peripheral blood. These receptors came from a man aged 55 to 70 with acute or convalescent COVID-19.

This clone showed up just a few times. This sequence joins TRBV6-4 and TRBJ1-1; D unresolved. The V end lost 4 bases, the J end lost 3 bases, and 9 bases lay between the germline ends. This CDR3 spans 13 amino acids. The germline gives CDR1 MRHNA, CDR2 SNTAGT. CDR3 residues: CASSASFDTEAFF. The CDR3 region has the DNA TGTGCCAGCAGTGCCTCCTTTGACACTGAAGCTTTCTTT.

The CDR3 DNA reads as TGCGCCAGCAGTGAGTCGCCACTTCCTGGACAGGGTTCGACTGAAGCTTTCTTT. This encodes CASSESPLPGQGSTEAFF. The chain uses TRBV10-1 and TRBJ1-1; 8 bases map to TRBD1. Trimming cost V 0 bases and J 5 bases; bases outside gene matches: 14. Germline V gene sequence: CDR1 WNHNN, CDR2 SYGVQD (reference sequence). The CDR3 is 18 amino acids.

This clone showed up just a few times. The chain employs TRBV19 and TRBJ2-7, with 8 nucleotides matching TRBD1. The germline V gene encodes CDR1 LNHDA and CDR2 SQIVND (reference sequence). This CDR3 is 13 amino acids long. V lost 1 base, J lost 4 bases, and 0 bases stayed unmatched. CDR3 sequence (DNA): TGTGCCAGTAGTATAGGACAGGGGTACGAGCAGTACTTC. Protein: CASSIGQGYEQYF.

The chain uses TRBV9 and TRBJ2-1; the match to TRBD1 covers 8 bases. Germline assignment: CDR1 SGDLS and CDR2 YYNGEE. Unmatched junction bases numbered 8, after V lost 4 bases and J lost 8 bases. CDR3 length equals 14 residues. The CDR3 DNA follows: TGTGCCAGCAGCACCGGACAGGGCCTCTATGAGCAGTTCTTC. It encodes CASSTGQGLYEQFF. The full variable domain, with the rest looked up from reference TRBV9 and TRBJ2-1, is DSGVTQTPKHLITATGQRVTLRCSPRSGDLSVYWYQQSLDQGLQFLIQYYNGEERAKGNILERFSAQQFPDLHSELNLSSLELGDSALYFCASSTGQGLYEQFFGPGTRLTVL.

J is TRBJ1-6 and V is TRBV6-1; D may be TRBD1 (6 bases). Germline V gene data show CDR1 as MNHNS and CDR2 as SASEGT. The CDR3 has 16 residues. Trimming pared 3 bases from V and 4 bases from J, leaving 13 bases between. The DNA of the CDR3 is TGTGCCAGCAGTGAGGGGGCCGGACCATATAATTCACCCCTCCACTTT. This translates into CASSEGAGPYNSPLHF.